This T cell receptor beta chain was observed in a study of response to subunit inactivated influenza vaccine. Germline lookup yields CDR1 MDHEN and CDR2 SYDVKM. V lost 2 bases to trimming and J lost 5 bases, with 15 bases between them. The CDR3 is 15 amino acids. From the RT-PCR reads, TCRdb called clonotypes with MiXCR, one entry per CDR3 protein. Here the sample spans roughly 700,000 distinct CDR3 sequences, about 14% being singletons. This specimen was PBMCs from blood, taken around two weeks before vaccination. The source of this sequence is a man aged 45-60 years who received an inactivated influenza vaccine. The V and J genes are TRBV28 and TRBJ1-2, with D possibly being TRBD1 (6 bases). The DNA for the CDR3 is TGTGCCAGCAGTTTAAGGGGGGGATTCAGATATGGCTACACCTTC. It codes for CASSLRGGFRYGYTF.